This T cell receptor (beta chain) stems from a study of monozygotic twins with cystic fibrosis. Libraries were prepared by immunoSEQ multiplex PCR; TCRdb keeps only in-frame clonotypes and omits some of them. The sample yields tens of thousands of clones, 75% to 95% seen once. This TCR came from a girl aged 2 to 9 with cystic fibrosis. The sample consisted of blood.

The CDR3 DNA follows: TGTGCCAGCAGTCCCGGGACAGGTTTTAACTATGGCTACACCTTC. Protein sequence: CASSPGTGFNYGYTF. The chain couples TRBV27 to TRBJ1-2; 8 bases are a match to TRBD1. The junction had 6 bases not matched to a gene; V was cut back by 5 bases and J by 1 base. Germline CDR1 MNHEY, CDR2 SMNVEV (reference sequence). CDR3 length: 15 amino acids.